This TCR beta chain was captured by sequencing in a study of blood T cell repertoires in COVID-19. Looking at the study overall: Acute-phase and convalescent COVID-19 samples originated in the United States, Italy and Spain.

Germline V gives CDR1 GTSNPN, CDR2 SVGIG (reference sequence). V lost 6 bases and J lost 5, with 19 bases in between. The CDR3 is made up of 14 amino acids. The assay was immunoSEQ multiplex PCR, and TCRdb's table has in-frame clones only and misses some. The sample includes roughly 90,000 clones, around four fifths of them seen just once. This clone was detected once. The rearrangement links TRBV30 to TRBJ1-1; D is uncertain. The sequence was obtained from a man aged 45-65 years with acute or convalescent COVID-19. Material for sequencing was peripheral blood. The CDR3 is CACPRGASGTEAFF. The CDR3 DNA follows: TGTGCCTGCCCCCGCGGCGCCTCGGGGACTGAAGCTTTCTTT.